A selection of T cell receptor beta chains follows, all from one sample in a study of somatic mutations in cytotoxic T cells in rheumatoid arthritis. Profiled with immunoSEQ multiplex PCR; TCRdb holds only in-frame clones, not every one. The data show under 25,000 clones, approximately 87% seen once. The sample was CD8+ T cells sorted from blood. These receptor sequences come from a man aged 40-49 years in good health. Each CDR3 is given with its conserved first and last residue. The D gene is left open where the match is weak. Expanded clones are given a class, and other clones once, few, many or no size at all.

>TRBV7-7|few|NA|TRBJ2-5
CASSLGAAAQETQYF
TGTGCCAGCAGCTTAGGAGCGGCAGCCCAAGAGACCCAGTACTTC
>TRBV7-9|NA|NA|TRBJ2-1
CASSLPRGYNEQFF
TGTGCCAGCAGCTTACCCCGAGGATACAATGAGCAGTTCTTC
>TRBV7-9|once|TRBD1|TRBJ2-1
CASSLPNRGLNEQFF
TGTGCCAGCAGCTTACCCAACAGGGGGTTGAATGAGCAGTTCTTC
>TRBV7-2|once|NA|TRBJ2-2
CASSRRSRGVTGELFF
TGTGCCAGCAGCCGAAGATCCAGGGGGGTAACCGGGGAGCTGTTTTTT
>TRBV19|NA|NA|TRBJ2-1
CASLGGGGLYSEQFF
TGTGCCAGCCTAGGGGGTGGCGGACTCTACAGTGAGCAGTTCTTC
>TRBV9|NA|NA|TRBJ1-4
CASSGTGGGEKLFF
TGTGCCAGCAGCGGGACCGGGGGGGGTGAAAAACTGTTTTTT
>TRBV4-3|NA|NA|TRBJ2-7
CASSQAWPGSGEQYF
TGCGCCAGCAGCCAAGCCTGGCCGGGATCGGGCGAGCAGTACTTC
>TRBV4-2|NA|NA|TRBJ1-4
CASSREETTNEKLFF
TGTGCCAGCAGCCGGGAGGAGACAACTAATGAAAAACTGTTTTTT
>TRBV7-2|NA|NA|TRBJ2-1
CASSPQKGVGEQFF
TGTGCCAGCAGCCCCCAGAAGGGTGTAGGTGAGCAGTTCTTC
>TRBV9|NA|NA|TRBJ2-2
CASSPRTGQRTGELFF
TGTGCCAGCAGCCCCCGCACAGGGCAGCGCACCGGGGAGCTGTTTTTT
>TRBV30|NA|NA|TRBJ2-2
CAWNTGWNTGELFF
TGTGCCTGGAATACAGGGTGGAACACCGGGGAGCTGTTTTTT
>TRBV27|NA|NA|TRBJ2-1
CASSPGTFSYNEQFF
TGTGCCAGCAGTCCCGGGACATTCTCCTACAATGAGCAGTTCTTC
>TRBV27|NA|TRBD2|TRBJ2-3
CASSFSGYLAGRTDTQYF
TGTGCCAGCAGTTTTTCGGGGTACCTAGCGGGACGCACAGATACGCAGTATTTT
>TRBV4-3|NA|NA|TRBJ2-7
CASSQVYTDATYEQYF
TGCGCCAGCAGCCAAGTTTATACAGATGCAACCTACGAGCAGTACTTC
>TRBV2|NA|TRBD2|TRBJ2-3
CASSEGWGDYPSTDTQYF
TGTGCCAGCAGTGAAGGTTGGGGGGACTACCCTAGCACAGATACGCAGTATTTT
>TRBV6-5|NA|NA|TRBJ1-6
CASSPNMGYNSPLHF
TGTGCCAGCAGTCCAAACATGGGATATAATTCACCCCTCCACTTT